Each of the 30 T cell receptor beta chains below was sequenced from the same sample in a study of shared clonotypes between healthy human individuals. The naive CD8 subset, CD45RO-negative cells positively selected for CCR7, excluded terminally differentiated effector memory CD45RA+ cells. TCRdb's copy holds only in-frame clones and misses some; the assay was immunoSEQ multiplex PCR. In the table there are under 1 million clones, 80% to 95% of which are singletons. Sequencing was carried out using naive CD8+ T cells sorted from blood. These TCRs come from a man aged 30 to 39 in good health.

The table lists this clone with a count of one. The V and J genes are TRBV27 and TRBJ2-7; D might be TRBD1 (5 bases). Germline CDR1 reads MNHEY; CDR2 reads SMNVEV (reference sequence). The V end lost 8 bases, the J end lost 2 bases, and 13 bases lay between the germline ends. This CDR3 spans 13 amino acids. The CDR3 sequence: CASQVGRAYEQYF. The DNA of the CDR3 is TGTGCCAGCCAAGTGGGCAGGGCCTACGAGCAGTACTTC.

The chain's CDR3 is CASSLNARREGYEQYF. In DNA form, the CDR3 reads TGTGCCAGCAGCTTAAACGCTCGGCGGGAGGGCTACGAGCAGTACTTC. The chain uses TRBV7-9 and TRBJ2-7; 9 bases map to TRBD2. This CDR3 has 16 amino acids. After removal of 2 bases from V and 3 bases from J, the junction contained 8 bases not matched to a gene. Per the germline V gene, CDR1 is SEHNR and CDR2 is FQNEAQ (reference sequence).

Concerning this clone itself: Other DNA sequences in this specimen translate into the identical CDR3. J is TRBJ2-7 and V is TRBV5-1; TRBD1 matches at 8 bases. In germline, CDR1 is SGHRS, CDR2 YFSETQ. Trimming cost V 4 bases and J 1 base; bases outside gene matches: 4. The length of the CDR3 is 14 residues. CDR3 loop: CASSTGTGSYEQYF. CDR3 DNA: TGCGCCAGCAGCACCGGGACAGGATCCTACGAGCAGTACTTC.

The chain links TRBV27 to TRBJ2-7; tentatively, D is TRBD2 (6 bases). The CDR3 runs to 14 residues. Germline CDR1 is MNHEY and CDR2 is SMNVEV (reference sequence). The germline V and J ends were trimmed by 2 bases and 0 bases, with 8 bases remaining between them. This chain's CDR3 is CASSLGGDSYEQYF. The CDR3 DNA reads TGTGCCAGCAGTTTAGGAGGGGACTCCTACGAGCAGTACTTC.

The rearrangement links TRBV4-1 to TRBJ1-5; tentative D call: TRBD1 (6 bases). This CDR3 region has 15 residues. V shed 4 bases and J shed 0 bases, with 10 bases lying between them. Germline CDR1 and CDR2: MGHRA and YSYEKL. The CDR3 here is CASSPEGDSNQPQHF. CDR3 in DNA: TGCGCCAGCAGCCCAGAGGGGGATAGCAATCAGCCCCAGCATTTT.

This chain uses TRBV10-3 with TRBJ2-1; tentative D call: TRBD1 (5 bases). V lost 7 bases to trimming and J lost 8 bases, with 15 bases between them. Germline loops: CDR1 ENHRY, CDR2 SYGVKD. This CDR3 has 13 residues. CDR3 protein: CAINPGYGDEQFF. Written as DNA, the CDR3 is TGTGCCATCAATCCAGGGTACGGCGATGAGCAGTTCTTC.

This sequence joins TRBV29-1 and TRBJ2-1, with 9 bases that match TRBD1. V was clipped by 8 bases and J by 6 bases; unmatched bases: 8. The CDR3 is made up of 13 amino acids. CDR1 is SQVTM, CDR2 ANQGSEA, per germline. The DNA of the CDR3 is TGCAGCTCTGGGCCGACAGGGGGCAATGAGCAGTTCTTC. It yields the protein CSSGPTGGNEQFF.

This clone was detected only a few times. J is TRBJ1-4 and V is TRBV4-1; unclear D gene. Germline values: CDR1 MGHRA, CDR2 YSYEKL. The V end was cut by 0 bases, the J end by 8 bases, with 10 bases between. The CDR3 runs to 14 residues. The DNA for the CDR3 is TGCGCCAGCAGCCAAGATGGCTACGAAGAAAAACTGTTTTTT. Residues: CASSQDGYEEKLFF.

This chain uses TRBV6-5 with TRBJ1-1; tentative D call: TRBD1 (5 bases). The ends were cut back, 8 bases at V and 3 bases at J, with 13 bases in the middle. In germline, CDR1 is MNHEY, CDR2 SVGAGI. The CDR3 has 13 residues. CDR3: CASLFTRDTEAFF. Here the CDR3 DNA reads TGTGCCAGCCTTTTTACCAGGGACACTGAAGCTTTCTTT.

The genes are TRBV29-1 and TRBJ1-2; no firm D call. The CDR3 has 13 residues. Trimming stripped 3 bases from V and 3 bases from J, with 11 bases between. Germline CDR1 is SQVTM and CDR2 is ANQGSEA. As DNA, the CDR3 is TGCAGCGTTGAGCCCACCGGGGACTATGGCTACACCTTC. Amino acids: CSVEPTGDYGYTF.

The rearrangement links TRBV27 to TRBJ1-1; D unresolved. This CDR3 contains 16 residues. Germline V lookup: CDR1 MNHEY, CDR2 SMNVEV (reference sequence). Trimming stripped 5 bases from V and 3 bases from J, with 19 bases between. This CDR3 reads CASSPSVGRMDTEAFF. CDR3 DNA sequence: TGTGCCAGCAGTCCCTCCGTTGGGAGGATGGACACTGAAGCTTTCTTT.

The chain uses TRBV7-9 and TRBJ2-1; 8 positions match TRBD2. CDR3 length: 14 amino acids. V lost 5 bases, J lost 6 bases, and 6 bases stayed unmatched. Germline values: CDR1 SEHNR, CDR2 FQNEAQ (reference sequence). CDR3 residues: CASSLGGRRNEQFF. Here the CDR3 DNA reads TGTGCCAGCAGCCTGGGCGGGAGGCGCAATGAGCAGTTCTTC.

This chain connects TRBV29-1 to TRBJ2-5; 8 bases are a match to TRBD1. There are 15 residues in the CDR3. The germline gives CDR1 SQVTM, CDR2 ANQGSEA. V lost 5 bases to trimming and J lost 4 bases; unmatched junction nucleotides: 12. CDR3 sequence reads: CSVRNRDRHGETQYF. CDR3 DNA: TGCAGCGTTCGGAACCGGGACAGGCACGGAGAGACCCAGTACTTC.

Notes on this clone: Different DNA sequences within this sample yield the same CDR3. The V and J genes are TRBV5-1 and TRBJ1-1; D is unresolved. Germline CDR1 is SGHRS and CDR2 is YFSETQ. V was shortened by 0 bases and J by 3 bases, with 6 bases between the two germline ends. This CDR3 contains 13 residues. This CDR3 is CASSLVGDTEAFF. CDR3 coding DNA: TGCGCCAGCAGCTTGGTTGGGGACACTGAAGCTTTCTTT.

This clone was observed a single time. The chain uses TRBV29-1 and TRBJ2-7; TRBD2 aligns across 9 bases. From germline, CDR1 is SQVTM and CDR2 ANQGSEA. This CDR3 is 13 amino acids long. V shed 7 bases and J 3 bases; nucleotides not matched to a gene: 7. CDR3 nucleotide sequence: TGCAGCGCCGGGGTAGCGGGAGTCTACGAGCAGTACTTC. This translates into CSAGVAGVYEQYF.

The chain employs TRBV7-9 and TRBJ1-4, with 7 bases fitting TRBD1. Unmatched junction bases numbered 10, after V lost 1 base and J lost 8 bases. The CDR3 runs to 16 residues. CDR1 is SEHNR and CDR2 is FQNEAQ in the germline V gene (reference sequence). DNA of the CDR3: TGTGCCAGCAGCTTAGTCGGGCGCCAGGGGGAAGAAAAACTGTTTTTT. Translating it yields CASSLVGRQGEEKLFF.

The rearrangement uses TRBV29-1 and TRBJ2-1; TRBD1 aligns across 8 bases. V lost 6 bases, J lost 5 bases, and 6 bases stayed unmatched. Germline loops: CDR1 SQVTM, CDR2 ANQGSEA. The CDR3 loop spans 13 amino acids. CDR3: CSVDRVDNNEQFF. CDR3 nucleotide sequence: TGCAGCGTGGACAGGGTGGACAACAATGAGCAGTTCTTC.

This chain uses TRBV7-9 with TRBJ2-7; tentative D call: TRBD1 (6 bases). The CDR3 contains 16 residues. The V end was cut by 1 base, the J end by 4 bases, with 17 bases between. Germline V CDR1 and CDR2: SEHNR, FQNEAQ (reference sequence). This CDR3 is CASSLGSGQRRYEQYF. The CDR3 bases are TGTGCCAGCAGCTTAGGTAGTGGACAGAGACGTTACGAGCAGTACTTC.

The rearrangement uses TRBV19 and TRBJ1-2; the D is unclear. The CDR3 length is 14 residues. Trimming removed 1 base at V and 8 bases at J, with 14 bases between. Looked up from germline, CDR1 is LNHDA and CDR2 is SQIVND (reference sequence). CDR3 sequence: CASSIVTGSRGYTF. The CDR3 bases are TGTGCCAGTAGTATAGTTACCGGCTCGAGAGGCTACACCTTC.

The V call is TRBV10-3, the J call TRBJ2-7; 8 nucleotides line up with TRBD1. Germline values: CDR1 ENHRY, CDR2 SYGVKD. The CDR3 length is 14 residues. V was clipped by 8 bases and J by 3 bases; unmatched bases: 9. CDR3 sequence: CAIRPGQGNYEQYF. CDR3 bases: TGTGCCATCCGCCCCGGACAGGGTAACTACGAGCAGTACTTC.

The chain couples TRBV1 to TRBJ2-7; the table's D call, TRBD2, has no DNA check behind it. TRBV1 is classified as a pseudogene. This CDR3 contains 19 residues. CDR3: CTSSRLPRATAGASYEQYF. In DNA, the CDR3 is TGCACCAGCAGCCGTTTACCACGGGCTACAGCGGGAGCCTCCTACGAGCAGTACTTC.

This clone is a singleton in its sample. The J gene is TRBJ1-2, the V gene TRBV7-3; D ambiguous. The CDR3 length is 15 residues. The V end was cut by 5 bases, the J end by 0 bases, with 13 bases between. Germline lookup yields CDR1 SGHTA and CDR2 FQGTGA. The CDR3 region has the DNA TGTGCCAGCAGCATCAACAGTGAAGCTAACTATGGCTACACCTTC. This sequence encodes CASSINSEANYGYTF.

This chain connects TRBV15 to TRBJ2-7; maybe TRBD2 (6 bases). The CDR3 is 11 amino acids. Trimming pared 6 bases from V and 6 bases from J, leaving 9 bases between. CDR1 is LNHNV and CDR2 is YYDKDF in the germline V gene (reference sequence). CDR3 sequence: CATREGIEQYF. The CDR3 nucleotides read TGTGCCACCAGGGAGGGTATCGAGCAGTACTTC.

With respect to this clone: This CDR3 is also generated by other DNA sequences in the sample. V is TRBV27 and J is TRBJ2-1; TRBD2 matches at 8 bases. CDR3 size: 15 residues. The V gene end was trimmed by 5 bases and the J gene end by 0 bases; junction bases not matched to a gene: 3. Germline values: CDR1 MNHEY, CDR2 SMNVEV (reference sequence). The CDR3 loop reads CASSPSGSSYNEQFF. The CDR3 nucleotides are TGTGCCAGCAGTCCAAGCGGGAGCTCCTACAATGAGCAGTTCTTC.

CDR3 region: CASSPQGFSYNEQFF. The CDR3 DNA reads TGTGCCAGCAGTCCACAGGGTTTTTCCTACAATGAGCAGTTCTTC. V gene TRBV27 combines with J gene TRBJ2-1; TRBD1 might be the D (6 bases). The CDR3 totals 15 residues. The germline gives CDR1 MNHEY, CDR2 SMNVEV (reference sequence). The V gene lost 5 bases and the J gene lost 1 base, with 12 bases spanning the gap.

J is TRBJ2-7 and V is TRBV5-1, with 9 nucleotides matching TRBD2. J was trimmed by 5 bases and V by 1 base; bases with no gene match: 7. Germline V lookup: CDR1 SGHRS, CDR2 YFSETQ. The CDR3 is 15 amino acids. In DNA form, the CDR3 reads TGCGCCAGCAGCTTGTTAGCGGGAGCTCGTAACGAGCAGTACTTC. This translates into CASSLLAGARNEQYF.

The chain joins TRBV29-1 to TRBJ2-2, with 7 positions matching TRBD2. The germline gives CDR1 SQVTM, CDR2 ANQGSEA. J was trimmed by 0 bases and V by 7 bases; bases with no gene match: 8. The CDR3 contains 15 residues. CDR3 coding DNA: TGCAGCGCTACCGTAGCGGGCGCGAACACCGGGGAGCTGTTTTTT. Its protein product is CSATVAGANTGELFF.

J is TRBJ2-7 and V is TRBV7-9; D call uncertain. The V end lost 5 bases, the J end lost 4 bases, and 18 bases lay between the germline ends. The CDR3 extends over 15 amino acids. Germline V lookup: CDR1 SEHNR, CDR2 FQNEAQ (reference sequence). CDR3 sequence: CASSPSAWAEYEQYF. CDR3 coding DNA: TGTGCCAGCAGCCCCTCCGCGTGGGCGGAATACGAGCAGTACTTC.

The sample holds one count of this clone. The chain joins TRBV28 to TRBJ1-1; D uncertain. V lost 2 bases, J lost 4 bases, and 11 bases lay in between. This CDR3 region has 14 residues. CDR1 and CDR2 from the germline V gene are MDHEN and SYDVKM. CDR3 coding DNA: TGTGCCAGCAGTTTAGCCATTGAGGGCACTGAAGCTTTCTTT. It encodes CASSLAIEGTEAFF.

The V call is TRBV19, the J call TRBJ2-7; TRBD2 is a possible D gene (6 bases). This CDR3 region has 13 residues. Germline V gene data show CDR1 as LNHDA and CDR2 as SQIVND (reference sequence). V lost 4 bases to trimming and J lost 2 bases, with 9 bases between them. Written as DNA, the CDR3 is TGTGCCAGTAGTAGGCGGGACGCCTACGAGCAGTACTTC. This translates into CASSRRDAYEQYF.